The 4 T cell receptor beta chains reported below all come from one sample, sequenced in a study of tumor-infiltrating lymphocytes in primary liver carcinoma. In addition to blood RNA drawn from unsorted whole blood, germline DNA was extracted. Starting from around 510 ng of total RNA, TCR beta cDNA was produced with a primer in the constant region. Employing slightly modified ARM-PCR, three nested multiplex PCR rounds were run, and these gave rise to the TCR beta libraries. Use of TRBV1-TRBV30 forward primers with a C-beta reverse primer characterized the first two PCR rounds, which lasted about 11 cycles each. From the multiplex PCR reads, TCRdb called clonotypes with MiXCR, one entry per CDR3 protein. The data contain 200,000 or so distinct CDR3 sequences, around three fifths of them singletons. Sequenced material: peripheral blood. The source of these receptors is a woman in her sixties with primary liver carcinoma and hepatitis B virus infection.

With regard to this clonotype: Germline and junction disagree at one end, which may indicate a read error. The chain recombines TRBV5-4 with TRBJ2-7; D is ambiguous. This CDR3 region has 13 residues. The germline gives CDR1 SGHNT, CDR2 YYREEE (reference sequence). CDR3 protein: CANSLGPTYEQYF. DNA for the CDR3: TGTGCCAACAGCTTGGGCCCTACCTATGAGCAGTACTTC. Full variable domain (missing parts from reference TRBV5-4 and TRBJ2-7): ETGVTQSPTHLIKTRGQQVTLRCSSQSGHNTVSWYQQALGQGPQFIFQYYREEENGRGNFPPRFSGLQFPNYSSELNVNALELDDSALYLCANSLGPTYEQYFGPGTRLTVT.

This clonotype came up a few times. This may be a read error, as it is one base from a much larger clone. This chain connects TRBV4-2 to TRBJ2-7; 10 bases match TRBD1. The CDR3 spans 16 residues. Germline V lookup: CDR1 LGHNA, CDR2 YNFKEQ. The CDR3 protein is CVSSQGTGASSYEQYF. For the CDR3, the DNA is TGTGTCAGCAGCCAAGGGACAGGGGCCTCCTCCTACGAGCAGTACTTC.

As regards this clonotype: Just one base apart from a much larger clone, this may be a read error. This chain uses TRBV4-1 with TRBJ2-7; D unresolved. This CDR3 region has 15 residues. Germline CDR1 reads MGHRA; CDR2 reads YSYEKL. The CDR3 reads CAGSHTADPSYEQYF. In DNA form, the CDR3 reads TGCGCCGGCAGCCATACTGCAGACCCATCCTACGAGCAGTACTTC.

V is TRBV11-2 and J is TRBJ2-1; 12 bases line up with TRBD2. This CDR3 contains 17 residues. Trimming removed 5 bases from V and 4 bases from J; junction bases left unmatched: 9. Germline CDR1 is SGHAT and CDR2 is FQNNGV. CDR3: CASSLPPGLAGYNEQFF. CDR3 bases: TGTGCCAGCAGCCTGCCCCCGGGACTAGCGGGTTACAATGAGCAGTTCTTC.